The following is a T cell receptor beta chain sequence with its context. This entry belongs to a study of cytotoxic CD8 clonotypes in ibrutinib-treated CLL. V lost 5 bases to trimming and J lost 3 bases, with 16 bases between them. This CDR3 is built from 16 residues. Germline lookup yields CDR1 MDHEN and CDR2 SYDVKM. The method was immunoSEQ multiplex PCR; TCRdb's version includes in-frame clones alone and lacks a portion of them. The sample records about 58,000 clones, roughly 70% being singletons. The sequenced sample was PBMCs, obtained after 12 months of ibrutinib treatment. The V call is TRBV28, the J call TRBJ1-4, with D tentatively TRBD1 (5 bases). The TCR was taken from a human donor with chronic lymphocytic leukemia. CDR3 nucleotide sequence: TGTGCCAGCAGTCCCGCCCCAGGGTTTGCTAATGAAAAACTGTTTTTT. Translated, it gives CASSPAPGFANEKLFF.